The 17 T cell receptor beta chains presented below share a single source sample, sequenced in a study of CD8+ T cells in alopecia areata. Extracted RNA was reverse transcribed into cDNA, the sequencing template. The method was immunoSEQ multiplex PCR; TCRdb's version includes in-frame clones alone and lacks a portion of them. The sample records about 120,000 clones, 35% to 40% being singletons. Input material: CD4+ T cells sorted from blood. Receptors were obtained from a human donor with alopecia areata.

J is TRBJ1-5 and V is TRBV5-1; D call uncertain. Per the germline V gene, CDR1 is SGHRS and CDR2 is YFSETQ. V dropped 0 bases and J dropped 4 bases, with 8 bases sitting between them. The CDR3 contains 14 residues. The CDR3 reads CASSLGQPNQPQHF. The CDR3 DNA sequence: TGCGCCAGCAGCTTGGGACAACCAAATCAGCCCCAGCATTTT.

CDR3 sequence (DNA): TGTGCCAGCAGCTTAAGACCCCGACAGGGGGCGATTCAACTTATCACAGATACGCAGTATTTT. Translated, it gives CASSLRPRQGAIQLITDTQYF. The chain carries TRBV7-3 and TRBJ2-3, with 10 bases lining up with TRBD1. The CDR3 has 21 amino acids. Germline CDR1 and CDR2: SGHTA and FQGTGA. V lost 1 base and J lost 2; bases outside the gene matches: 18.

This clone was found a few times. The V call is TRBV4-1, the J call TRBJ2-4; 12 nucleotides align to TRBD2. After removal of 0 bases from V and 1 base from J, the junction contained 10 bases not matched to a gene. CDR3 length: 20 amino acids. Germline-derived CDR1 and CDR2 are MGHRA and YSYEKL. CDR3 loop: CASSQEAPSGRGLAKNIQYF. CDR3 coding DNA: TGCGCCAGCAGCCAAGAGGCGCCTAGCGGGAGGGGTCTGGCCAAAAACATTCAGTACTTC.

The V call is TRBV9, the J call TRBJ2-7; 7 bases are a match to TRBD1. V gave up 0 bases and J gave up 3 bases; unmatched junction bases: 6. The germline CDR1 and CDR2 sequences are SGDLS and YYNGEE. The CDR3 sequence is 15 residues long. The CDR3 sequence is CASSVGGQYGYEQYF. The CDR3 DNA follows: TGTGCCAGCAGCGTAGGGGGACAGTATGGCTACGAGCAGTACTTC.

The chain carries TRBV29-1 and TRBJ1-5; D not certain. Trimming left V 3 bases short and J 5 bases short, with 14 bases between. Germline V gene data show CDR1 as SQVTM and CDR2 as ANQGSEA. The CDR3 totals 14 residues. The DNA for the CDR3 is TGCAGCGTTGACTCTGGAGGGAGAGATCAGCCCCAGCATTTT. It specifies CSVDSGGRDQPQHF.

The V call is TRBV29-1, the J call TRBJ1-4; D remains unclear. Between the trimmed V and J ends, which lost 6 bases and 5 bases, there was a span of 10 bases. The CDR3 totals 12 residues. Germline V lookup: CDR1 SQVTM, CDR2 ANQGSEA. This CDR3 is CSVMDGNEKLFF. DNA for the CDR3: TGCAGCGTCATGGACGGGAATGAAAAACTGTTTTTT.

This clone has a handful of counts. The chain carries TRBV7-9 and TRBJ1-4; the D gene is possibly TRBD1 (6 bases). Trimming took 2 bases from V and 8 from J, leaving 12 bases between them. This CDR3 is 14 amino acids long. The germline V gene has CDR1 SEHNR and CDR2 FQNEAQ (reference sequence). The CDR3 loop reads CASSLLAGEEKLFF. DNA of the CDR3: TGTGCCAGCAGCTTACTAGCAGGGGAGGAAAAACTGTTTTTT.

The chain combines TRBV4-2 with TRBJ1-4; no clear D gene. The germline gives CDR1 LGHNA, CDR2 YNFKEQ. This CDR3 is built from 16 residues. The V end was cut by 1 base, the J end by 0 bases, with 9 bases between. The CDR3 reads CASSQAPVATNEKLFF. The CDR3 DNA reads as TGTGCCAGCAGCCAAGCCCCCGTTGCAACTAATGAAAAACTGTTTTTT.

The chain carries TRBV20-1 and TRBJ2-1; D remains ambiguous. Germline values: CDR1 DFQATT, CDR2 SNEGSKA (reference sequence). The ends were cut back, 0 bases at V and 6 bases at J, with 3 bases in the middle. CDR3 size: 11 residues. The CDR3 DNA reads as TGCAGTGCTAGAGATTTCAATGAGCAGTTCTTC. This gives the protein CSARDFNEQFF.

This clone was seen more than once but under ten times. CDR3 bases: TGTGCCAGCAGTGGACCGGGACTAGGAGCCTACGAGCAGTACTTC. Protein: CASSGPGLGAYEQYF. The V gene is TRBV27, the J gene TRBJ2-7, with 8 bases lining up with TRBD2. The germline V gene has CDR1 MNHEY and CDR2 SMNVEV (reference sequence). There are 15 residues in the CDR3. With 5 bases clipped from V and 2 bases from J, the junction kept 8 bases outside the gene matches.

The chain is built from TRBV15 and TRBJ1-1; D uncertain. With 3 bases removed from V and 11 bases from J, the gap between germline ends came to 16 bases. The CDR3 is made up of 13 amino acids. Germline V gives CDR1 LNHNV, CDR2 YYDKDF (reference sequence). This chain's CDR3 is CATSSRAAREAFF. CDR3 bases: TGTGCCACCAGCAGCCGGGCAGCGCGGGAGGCTTTCTTT.

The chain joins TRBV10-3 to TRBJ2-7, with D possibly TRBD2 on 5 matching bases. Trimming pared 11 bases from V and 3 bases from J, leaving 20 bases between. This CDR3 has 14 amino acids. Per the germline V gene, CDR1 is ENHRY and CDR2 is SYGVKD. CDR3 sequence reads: CAVKRTAEDYEQYF. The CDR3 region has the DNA TGTGCCGTAAAACGGACTGCCGAAGACTACGAGCAGTACTTC.

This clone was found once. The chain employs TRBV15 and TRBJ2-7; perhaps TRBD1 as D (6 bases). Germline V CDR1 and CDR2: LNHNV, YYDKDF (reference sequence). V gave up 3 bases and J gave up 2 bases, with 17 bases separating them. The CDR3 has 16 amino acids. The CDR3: CATSRPGTLATYEQYF. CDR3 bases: TGTGCCACCAGCAGGCCCGGGACACTTGCGACCTACGAGCAGTACTTC.

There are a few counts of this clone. CDR3 sequence: CSVSQGRREQYF. The CDR3 region has the DNA TGCAGCGTTTCACAGGGGCGGCGGGAGCAGTACTTC. The chain combines TRBV29-1 with TRBJ2-7; 7 nucleotides agree with TRBD1. This CDR3 has 12 amino acids. Germline CDR1 and CDR2: SQVTM and ANQGSEA. V lost 5 bases, J lost 7 bases, and 8 bases stayed unmatched.

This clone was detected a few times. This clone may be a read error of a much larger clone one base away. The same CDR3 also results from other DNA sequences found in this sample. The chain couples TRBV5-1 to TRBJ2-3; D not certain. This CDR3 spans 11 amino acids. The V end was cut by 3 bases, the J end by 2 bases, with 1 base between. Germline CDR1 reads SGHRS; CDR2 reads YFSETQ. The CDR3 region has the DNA TGCGCCAGCAGCTCCACAGATACGCAGTATTTT. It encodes CASSSTDTQYF.

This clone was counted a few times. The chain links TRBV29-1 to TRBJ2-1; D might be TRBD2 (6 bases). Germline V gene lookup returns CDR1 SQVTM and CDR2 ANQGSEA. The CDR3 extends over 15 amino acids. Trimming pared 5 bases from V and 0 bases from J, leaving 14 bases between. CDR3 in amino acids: CSVSRGASSYNEQFF. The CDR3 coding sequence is TGCAGCGTTTCGCGGGGAGCGAGCTCCTACAATGAGCAGTTCTTC.

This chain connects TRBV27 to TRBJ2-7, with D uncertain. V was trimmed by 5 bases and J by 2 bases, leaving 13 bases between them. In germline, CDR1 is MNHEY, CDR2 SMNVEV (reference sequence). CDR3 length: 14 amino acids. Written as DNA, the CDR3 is TGTGCCAGCAGTGACTCTGGGAACCCCTACGAGCAGTACTTC. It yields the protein CASSDSGNPYEQYF.